This T cell receptor beta chain was obtained from a study of OX40 agonist ivuxolimab in advanced cancers. Here immunoSEQ multiplex PCR was the method, and the copy in TCRdb shows in-frame clones only, minus some. The repertoire has fewer than 45,000 clones, approximately 76% of them found once; the top ten carry 20% to 25%. Germline lookup yields CDR1 ENHRY and CDR2 SYGVKD. This CDR3 region has 13 residues. Trimming stripped 6 bases from V and 6 bases from J, with 15 bases between. This clonotype was sampled from an adult with an advanced solid tumor such as melanoma, head and neck, liver or kidney cancer. The starting material was CD4+ or CD8+ T cells sorted from blood, obtained in a trial of the OX40 agonist ivuxolimab. This chain connects TRBV10-3 to TRBJ2-7; D perhaps matches TRBD1 (6 bases). The CDR3 sequence is CAISAEGESEQYV. DNA of the CDR3: TGTGCCATCAGCGCCGAGGGGGAGTCCGAGCAGTACGTC.